This T cell receptor beta chain derives from a study of tissue T cells after allogeneic stem cell transplantation. Background on the study: Smaller viable blood or marrow samples skipped sorting for direct DNA extraction. Overall study findings and caveats: Anatomically similar tissues had similar TCR repertoires within each patient. Across patients, clones rarely overlapped, yet motif clusters were shared tissue-specifically.

Survey-depth TCRbeta CDR3 sequencing reported V/J genes and productive frequencies. TCRdb keeps only in-frame clones here, not all; method: immunoSEQ multiplex PCR. This table has approximately 45,000 clones, roughly 89% appearing once. Looked up from germline, CDR1 is LNHDA and CDR2 is SQIVND (reference sequence). Unmatched junction bases numbered 1, after V lost 1 base and J lost 2 bases. The CDR3 has 15 amino acids. About this clone: The antigen remains unidentified.

The V and J genes are TRBV19 and TRBJ1-5; 8 bases fit TRBD1. This specimen consisted of blood, obtained before transplantation. The TCR comes from a woman aged 40-75 years who later had graft-versus-host disease after an allogeneic stem cell transplant. This CDR3 reads CASSIVTGGNQPQHF. CDR3 DNA sequence: TGTGCCAGTAGTATAGTGACAGGGGGCAATCAGCCCCAGCATTTT.